The T cell receptor (beta chain) under discussion was sequenced for a study of blood T cell repertoires in COVID-19 (dated by TCRdb to the early 2020s). At the level of the whole study: Samples covering the acute and convalescent phases of COVID-19 were provided by collaborators in the United States, Italy and Spain. The prospective study material was composed of cDNA or gDNA derived from T cells, B-cell-depleted T cells, or PBMCs. The dataset comprised deeply sampled blood TCRbeta repertoires from subjects exposed to, actively infected with, or recovered from COVID-19. The repertoires were made available in a free public database intended to serve as a resource for research on the immune response to SARS-CoV-2. The samples were drawn from two sources: the first 160 participants of the ongoing ImmuneRACE study, and 1,000 to 1,500 subjects contributed by 6 global collaborators. The sample metadata nearly always contained a de-identified subject ID, COVID-19 status, age in years and sex. HLA class I and class II types, where available, came from metadata supplied by the sample provider rather than from assay-based typing.

There are 15 amino acids in the CDR3, from cysteine to phenylalanine inclusive. Just the 45-base CDR3 DNA is kept, in frame starting at base 1. V loses 6 bases, J loses 3 bases, and the germline ends lie 15 bases apart. Per the germline V gene, MNHEY is the CDR1 and SVGEGT is the CDR2. The immunoSEQ Assay, a bias-controlled multiplex PCR, was used to amplify TCRbeta CDR3 regions from genomic DNA. Concerning the study's data processing: Within the assay, amplification of reference gene primers was used to estimate how many nucleated cells each sample contained. To quantify the absolute abundance of each unique TCRbeta CDR3 rearrangement, sequence reads were collapsed and filtered. For each sample, productive Simpson clonality was calculated by taking the square root of Simpson's diversity index across productive rearrangements. The immuneACCESS repertoire file appears here via TCRdb, limited to in-frame rearrangements. These files lack a portion of the clones; in checked studies, under half of the deficit traces to unresolved V genes, and the cause of the others is not known. Clone size and the V and J calls come from that table; the DNA yielded D and trimming. The sample has about 300,000 clones on record, about 89% of them singletons. The top ten clonotypes cover 2.2% of the sample.

One collaborating source in Seattle enrolled patients during active infection and followed them longitudinally through the course of disease. The collaborating institutions used their own protocols to collect whole blood in K2EDTA tubes. For TCRbeta analysis, collaborators shipped samples as frozen whole blood, isolated PBMCs, or DNA extracted from either of those sample types. A remark on this clone: The target of this receptor is not known. Nothing much larger sits one base from this clone, and base qualities are not available.

Results the study describes overall, beyond this receptor: How much clinical and demographic metadata was included differed by source and by participant, and the metadata was provided uncurated.

The chain is encoded by TRBV6-2 or TRBV6-3 joined to TRBJ2-4, and TRBD2 may be the D gene, going by 5 matching bases. Sequences were obtained from peripheral blood. This clonotype was obtained from a woman aged 25 to 45 with COVID-19, enrolled during active disease. The nucleotide sequence is TGTGCCAGCAGCCCCGGAGGAGTGGGCAAAAACATTCAGTACTTC. Translated, this is CASSPGGVGKNIQYF.